This T cell receptor (beta chain) was sequenced in a study of T cell responses to AZD1222 COVID-19 vaccine. Study results and caveats: Receipt of two AZD1222 doses was followed by a rise in Spike-specific TCR breadth and depth. Repertoires were sampled only after the peak T cell response. Donors, mostly white British, included more females; clonal diversity was possibly underestimated.

Assay: immunoSEQ multiplex PCR; the TCRdb copy retains only in-frame clones and omits some. The table includes more than 100,000 clones, approximately 91% detected once. A word on this clone: Its specificity is unknown.

The CDR3 consists of 14 residues. CDR1 is GTSNPN and CDR2 is SVGIG in the germline V gene (reference sequence). V was pared by 2 bases and J by 4 bases, with 14 bases between. This sequence originates from an adult in good health. This chain links TRBV30 with TRBJ1-1; D is uncertain. Here the sequenced sample was peripheral blood, taken on day 0 of AZD1222 vaccination. The CDR3: CAWSLANLGTEAFF. The DNA for the CDR3 is TGTGCCTGGAGTTTAGCCAATCTGGGCACTGAAGCTTTCTTT.